This record covers a single TCR beta chain. Antigen unknown. The sample comes from a study of CD8 T cells in Susac syndrome. Random hexamers served to reverse transcribe roughly 0.45 to 1 ug RNA. TCRdb independently ran MiXCR on the immunoSEQ multiplex PCR reads; one entry per CDR3 protein. The sample lists hundreds of thousands of distinct CDR3 sequences, 94% occurring once. Broader study findings: The CD4+ T cell repertoires, which came from Susac syndrome patients, showed no sign of clonal expansion.

V was trimmed by 2 bases and J by 2 bases, leaving 16 bases between them. The CDR3 consists of 16 residues. Germline CDR1 reads DFQATT; CDR2 reads SNEGSKA (reference sequence). Negative isolation yielded CD8+ and CD4+ T cells; FACS enriched TEMRA cells. The sample comprised CD4+ T cells from PBMCs. The TCR comes from a human donor with Susac syndrome. The V gene is TRBV20-1, the J gene TRBJ1-5, with D possibly matching TRBD1 (6 bases). The CDR3 here is CSARSTAGVGNQPQHF. The CDR3 bases are TGCAGTGCTAGATCCACGGCAGGGGTTGGCAATCAGCCCCAGCATTTT.